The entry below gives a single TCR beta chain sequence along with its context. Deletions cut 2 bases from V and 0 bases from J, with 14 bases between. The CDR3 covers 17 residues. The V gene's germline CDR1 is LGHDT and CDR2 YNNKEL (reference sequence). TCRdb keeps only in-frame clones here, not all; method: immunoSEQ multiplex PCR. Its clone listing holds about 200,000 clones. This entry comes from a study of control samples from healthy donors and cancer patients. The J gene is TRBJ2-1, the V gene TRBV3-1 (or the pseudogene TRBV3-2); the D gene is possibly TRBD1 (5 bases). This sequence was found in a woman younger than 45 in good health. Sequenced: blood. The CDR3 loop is CASSQKSGPLSYNEQFF. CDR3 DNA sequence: TGTGCCAGCAGCCAAAAGTCAGGGCCCCTCTCCTACAATGAGCAGTTCTTC.